A selection of T cell receptor beta chains follows, all from one sample in a study of beta chain features in type 1 diabetes. Sequenced by immunoSEQ multiplex PCR; TCRdb stores in-frame clones only, minus some. The profile shows about 300,000 clones, about 13% of them singletons. Sequenced material: naive CD4+ T cells from blood. These receptors were taken from a woman aged 18-35 years with type 1 diabetes. CDR3s include the opening cysteine and the closing phenylalanine or tryptophan. Each record gives: clone size, V gene, J gene, D gene, CDR3 protein, CDR3 DNA. D genes are given only for firm matches. Clone size is not always given. Where it is, it says once, few, many or a class for expanded clones.

abundance: .
v_gene: TRBV7-3
j_gene: TRBJ2-7
d_gene: .
CDR3aa: CASSLRNGDEQYF
CDR3nt: TGTGCCAGCAGCCTCCGGAATGGAGACGAGCAGTACTTC

abundance: .
v_gene: TRBV6-1
j_gene: TRBJ2-5
d_gene: .
CDR3aa: CASSGQWYTETQYF
CDR3nt: TGTGCCAGCAGTGGTCAGTGGTATACGGAGACCCAGTACTTC

abundance: few
v_gene: TRBV4-1
j_gene: TRBJ1-2
d_gene: .
CDR3aa: CASSQVVLRRGTGHGYTF
CDR3nt: TGCGCCAGCAGCCAAGTGGTCCTCAGGCGGGGAACGGGACATGGCTACACCTTC

abundance: .
v_gene: TRBV7-2
j_gene: TRBJ1-5
d_gene: .
CDR3aa: CASSPREGDQPQHF
CDR3nt: TGTGCCAGCAGCCCGAGGGAGGGGGATCAGCCCCAGCATTTT

abundance: .
v_gene: TRBV6-7
j_gene: TRBJ2-1
d_gene: .
CDR3aa: CASSYSGRVDEQFF
CDR3nt: TGTGCCAGCAGTTACTCCGGTCGAGTCGATGAGCAGTTCTTC

abundance: few
v_gene: TRBV11-3
j_gene: TRBJ2-3
d_gene: .
CDR3aa: CASSAGLSTDTQYF
CDR3nt: TGTGCCAGCAGCGCGGGGTTAAGCACAGATACGCAGTATTTT

abundance: .
v_gene: TRBV11-2
j_gene: TRBJ2-1
d_gene: .
CDR3aa: CASSLIQGNRSYNEQFF
CDR3nt: TGTGCCAGCAGCTTGATTCAGGGGAATCGGAGCTACAATGAGCAGTTCTTC

abundance: .
v_gene: TRBV25-1
j_gene: TRBJ2-1
d_gene: .
CDR3aa: CASSGFSGNEQFF
CDR3nt: TGTGCCAGCAGTGGATTCAGCGGCAATGAGCAGTTCTTC

abundance: few
v_gene: TRBV7-3
j_gene: TRBJ2-5
d_gene: .
CDR3aa: CASSLAREETQYF
CDR3nt: TGTGCCAGCAGCTTAGCTAGAGAGGAGACCCAGTACTTC

abundance: .
v_gene: TRBV25-1
j_gene: TRBJ1-2
d_gene: TRBD1
CDR3aa: CASSPGTGEANYGYTF
CDR3nt: TGTGCCAGCAGCCCCGGGACAGGGGAAGCTAACTATGGCTACACCTTC

abundance: few
v_gene: TRBV30
j_gene: TRBJ1-1
d_gene: .
CDR3aa: CAWSAQPNTEAFF
CDR3nt: TGTGCCTGGAGCGCACAACCGAACACTGAAGCTTTCTTT

abundance: few
v_gene: TRBV11-3
j_gene: TRBJ2-6
d_gene: .
CDR3aa: CASSLVLNVLTF
CDR3nt: TGTGCCAGCAGCTTAGTGTTAAACGTCCTGACTTTC

abundance: few
v_gene: TRBV7-9
j_gene: TRBJ1-1
d_gene: .
CDR3aa: CASSPPEMNTEAFF
CDR3nt: TGTGCCAGCAGCCCCCCGGAGATGAACACTGAAGCTTTCTTT

abundance: .
v_gene: TRBV9
j_gene: TRBJ1-1
d_gene: .
CDR3aa: CASSSPSTGNTEAFF
CDR3nt: TGTGCCAGCAGCTCCCCCTCGACAGGGAACACTGAAGCTTTCTTT

abundance: few
v_gene: TRBV7-9
j_gene: TRBJ2-1
d_gene: TRBD2
CDR3aa: CASSVGRGGSYNEQFF
CDR3nt: TGTGCCAGCAGTGTAGGGAGGGGTGGCTCCTACAATGAGCAGTTCTTC

abundance: few
v_gene: TRBV5-1
j_gene: TRBJ2-6
d_gene: .
CDR3aa: CASSPRQAAGANVLTF
CDR3nt: TGCGCCAGCAGCCCTAGACAGGCGGCTGGGGCCAACGTCCTGACTTTC

abundance: few
v_gene: TRBV27
j_gene: TRBJ1-1
d_gene: .
CDR3aa: CASSLGGWDTEAFF
CDR3nt: TGTGCCAGCAGTTTAGGGGGCTGGGACACTGAAGCTTTCTTT

abundance: few
v_gene: TRBV9
j_gene: TRBJ2-1
d_gene: TRBD1
CDR3aa: CASSPEDRKNEQFF
CDR3nt: TGTGCCAGCAGCCCAGAGGACAGGAAAAATGAGCAGTTCTTC

abundance: .
v_gene: TRBV30
j_gene: TRBJ2-5
d_gene: .
CDR3aa: CAWKAAWEETQYF
CDR3nt: TGTGCCTGGAAGGCGGCTTGGGAAGAGACCCAGTACTTC

abundance: few
v_gene: TRBV4-2
j_gene: TRBJ2-5
d_gene: TRBD2
CDR3aa: CASSQVGAGEETQYF
CDR3nt: TGTGCCAGCAGCCAAGTCGGAGCGGGAGAAGAGACCCAGTACTTC

abundance: .
v_gene: TRBV7-2
j_gene: TRBJ2-2
d_gene: TRBD2
CDR3aa: CASSLASGRYTGELFF
CDR3nt: TGTGCCAGCAGCTTAGCTAGCGGGAGGTACACCGGGGAGCTGTTTTTT

abundance: few
v_gene: TRBV7-7
j_gene: TRBJ2-1
d_gene: .
CDR3aa: CASSVDGAGYNEQFF
CDR3nt: TGTGCCAGCAGCGTTGACGGAGCGGGCTACAATGAGCAGTTCTTC

abundance: .
v_gene: TRBV29-1
j_gene: TRBJ2-1
d_gene: .
CDR3aa: CSVDGVDNYYNEQFF
CDR3nt: TGCAGCGTTGATGGGGTGGACAATTACTACAATGAGCAGTTCTTC

abundance: .
v_gene: TRBV12-5
j_gene: TRBJ2-5
d_gene: .
CDR3aa: CASGLAKETQYF
CDR3nt: TGTGCTAGTGGTTTGGCAAAAGAGACCCAGTACTTC

abundance: few
v_gene: TRBV7-9
j_gene: TRBJ2-1
d_gene: TRBD1
CDR3aa: CASSLGGGTGYNEQFF
CDR3nt: TGTGCCAGCAGCTTAGGTGGAGGGACAGGGTACAATGAGCAGTTCTTC

abundance: .
v_gene: TRBV7-6
j_gene: TRBJ1-2
d_gene: .
CDR3aa: CASSFVTPSNYGYTF
CDR3nt: TGTGCCAGCAGCTTTGTAACACCTTCTAACTATGGCTACACCTTC

abundance: .
v_gene: TRBV5-1
j_gene: TRBJ1-2
d_gene: .
CDR3aa: CASSPRTQTGYTF
CDR3nt: TGCGCCAGCAGCCCTCGGACTCAAACGGGCTACACCTTC

abundance: few
v_gene: TRBV6-1
j_gene: TRBJ2-5
d_gene: .
CDR3aa: CASSRPGTQYF
CDR3nt: TGTGCCAGCAGTCGTCCCGGGACCCAGTACTTC

abundance: .
v_gene: TRBV7-9
j_gene: TRBJ1-4
d_gene: .
CDR3aa: CASSLGSQRAEKLFF
CDR3nt: TGTGCCAGCAGCTTAGGAAGCCAGCGGGCGGAAAAACTGTTTTTT

abundance: .
v_gene: TRBV9
j_gene: TRBJ2-7
d_gene: TRBD1
CDR3aa: CASSPHGQGAYEQYF
CDR3nt: TGTGCCAGCAGCCCTCACGGGCAGGGGGCCTACGAGCAGTACTTC

abundance: .
v_gene: TRBV9
j_gene: TRBJ1-1
d_gene: .
CDR3aa: CASSARVSPTEAFF
CDR3nt: TGTGCCAGCAGCGCCCGGGTCTCTCCCACTGAAGCTTTCTTT

abundance: few
v_gene: TRBV5-4
j_gene: TRBJ2-2
d_gene: TRBD2
CDR3aa: CASSKIAGGYTGELFF
CDR3nt: TGTGCCAGCAGCAAGATAGCGGGAGGGTATACCGGGGAGCTGTTTTTT

abundance: few
v_gene: TRBV11-2
j_gene: TRBJ2-1
d_gene: TRBD1
CDR3aa: CASSLGRGGQPYNEQFF
CDR3nt: TGTGCCAGCAGCTTAGGCCGTGGGGGACAGCCCTACAATGAGCAGTTCTTC

abundance: few
v_gene: TRBV30
j_gene: TRBJ2-7
d_gene: .
CDR3aa: CAWSADRDRGEQYF
CDR3nt: TGTGCCTGGAGTGCGGATCGGGATCGGGGTGAGCAGTACTTC

abundance: .
v_gene: TRBV28
j_gene: TRBJ2-7
d_gene: .
CDR3aa: CASSSQGKIYYEQYF
CDR3nt: TGTGCCAGCAGCTCCCAGGGGAAGATTTACTACGAGCAGTACTTC

abundance: few
v_gene: TRBV7-9
j_gene: TRBJ1-2
d_gene: TRBD1
CDR3aa: CASSLGTVDYGYTF
CDR3nt: TGTGCCAGCAGCTTGGGGACAGTCGACTATGGCTACACCTTC

abundance: few
v_gene: TRBV19
j_gene: TRBJ2-1
d_gene: .
CDR3aa: CASSIVGVPEQFF
CDR3nt: TGTGCCAGTAGTATAGTAGGGGTACCTGAGCAGTTCTTC

abundance: .
v_gene: TRBV5-4
j_gene: TRBJ1-1
d_gene: .
CDR3aa: CASSLGRGSEAFF
CDR3nt: TGTGCCAGCAGCCTTGGAAGGGGGTCGGAAGCTTTCTTT

abundance: .
v_gene: TRBV7-2
j_gene: TRBJ1-5
d_gene: .
CDR3aa: CASSLQGGNQPQHF
CDR3nt: TGTGCCAGCAGCTTGCAAGGAGGCAATCAGCCCCAGCATTTT

abundance: .
v_gene: TRBV30
j_gene: TRBJ2-6
d_gene: .
CDR3aa: CAWSMYSGANVLTF
CDR3nt: TGTGCCTGGAGTATGTACTCTGGGGCCAACGTCCTGACTTTC

abundance: .
v_gene: TRBV9
j_gene: TRBJ2-1
d_gene: .
CDR3aa: CASSVARSGYNEQFF
CDR3nt: TGTGCCAGCAGCGTAGCTAGGTCGGGTTACAATGAGCAGTTCTTC

abundance: many
v_gene: TRBV14
j_gene: TRBJ1-2
d_gene: .
CDR3aa: CASSPDRNNYGYTF
CDR3nt: TGTGCCAGCAGCCCTGACAGGAACAACTATGGCTACACCTTC

abundance: few
v_gene: TRBV5-6
j_gene: TRBJ2-5
d_gene: TRBD2
CDR3aa: CASSLTRRGRETQYF
CDR3nt: TGTGCCAGCAGCTTGACTCGGCGGGGGAGAGAGACCCAGTACTTC